This is a list of T cell receptor beta chains from one sample in a study of response to subunit inactivated influenza vaccine. Each CDR3 protein gets one entry after TCRdb re-called the RT-PCR reads with MiXCR. The data show around 470,000 distinct CDR3 sequences, 7.2% seen once. The material sequenced was PBMCs from blood, taken less than 30 months after vaccination. Receptor source: a man between 50 and 69 years old who received an inactivated influenza vaccine. Each CDR3 is given without its conserved first and last residue. Rows give clone size only sometimes, using once, few, many, or a class for an expanded clone.

cdr3_aa: ASSFFAADRDTQY; j_call: TRBJ2-3; clone_size: few; v_call: TRBV12-3/TRBV12-4
cdr3_aa: ASSQDPAGQGYT; j_call: TRBJ1-2; clone_size: NA; v_call: TRBV4-2
cdr3_aa: ASSSPYSGGRTDTQY; j_call: TRBJ2-3; clone_size: few; v_call: TRBV7-8
cdr3_aa: ASSPRTGKDNEQF; j_call: TRBJ2-1; clone_size: NA; v_call: TRBV11-3
cdr3_aa: ASSPSNSGGDTEAF; j_call: TRBJ1-1; clone_size: NA; v_call: TRBV18
cdr3_aa: ASSDWGNEQF; j_call: TRBJ2-1; clone_size: many; v_call: TRBV6-1
cdr3_aa: ASSYSDGYT; j_call: TRBJ1-2; clone_size: NA; v_call: TRBV6-6
cdr3_aa: SARFTGTGPNTEAF; j_call: TRBJ1-1; clone_size: NA; v_call: TRBV20-1
cdr3_aa: ASSKGNARL; j_call: TRBJ2-1; clone_size: NA; v_call: TRBV21-1
cdr3_aa: ASHRDTTRDTGELF; j_call: TRBJ2-2; clone_size: few; v_call: TRBV2
cdr3_aa: SVDQGGKNEKLF; j_call: TRBJ1-4; clone_size: many; v_call: TRBV29-1
cdr3_aa: ASSGGTGRNQPQH; j_call: TRBJ1-5; clone_size: few; v_call: TRBV2
cdr3_aa: ASSYSGGSLGNEQF; j_call: TRBJ2-1; clone_size: few; v_call: TRBV6-5
cdr3_aa: ASSQGQGAEWTEAF; j_call: TRBJ1-1; clone_size: few; v_call: TRBV12-3/TRBV12-4
cdr3_aa: SARGPGGEQY; j_call: TRBJ2-7; clone_size: NA; v_call: TRBV20-1
cdr3_aa: SARLFQGQGSNQPQH; j_call: TRBJ1-5; clone_size: many; v_call: TRBV20-1
cdr3_aa: ASSQTGAGANVLT; j_call: TRBJ2-6; clone_size: few; v_call: TRBV3-1
cdr3_aa: ASPRHSRPNNEQF; j_call: TRBJ2-1; clone_size: few; v_call: TRBV5-8
cdr3_aa: ASSLRNGGGATDTQY; j_call: TRBJ2-3; clone_size: NA; v_call: TRBV11-2
cdr3_aa: ASSEARRLTGELF; j_call: TRBJ2-2; clone_size: few; v_call: TRBV7-2
cdr3_aa: ASSLRTGNSGNTIY; j_call: TRBJ1-3; clone_size: few; v_call: TRBV28
cdr3_aa: ASSSSPTLNYEQY; j_call: TRBJ2-7; clone_size: few; v_call: TRBV5-1
cdr3_aa: ASSYGPQPQH; j_call: TRBJ1-5; clone_size: few; v_call: TRBV19
cdr3_aa: SASAPVGETQY; j_call: TRBJ2-5; clone_size: few; v_call: TRBV20-1
cdr3_aa: ASRNTNEYNEQF; j_call: TRBJ2-1; clone_size: NA; v_call: TRBV10-2
cdr3_aa: SARTGEQAF; j_call: TRBJ1-1; clone_size: few; v_call: TRBV20-1
cdr3_aa: ASSLAIAKNIQY; j_call: TRBJ2-4; clone_size: many; v_call: TRBV11-2
cdr3_aa: ASSLVSGGGNIQY; j_call: TRBJ2-4; clone_size: few; v_call: TRBV5-5
cdr3_aa: ASSLGPAGGQETQY; j_call: TRBJ2-5; clone_size: many; v_call: TRBV5-1
cdr3_aa: ATSNREGSYEQY; j_call: TRBJ2-7; clone_size: many; v_call: TRBV24-1
cdr3_aa: ASSLGTGAITEAF; j_call: TRBJ1-1; clone_size: few; v_call: TRBV5-1
cdr3_aa: SAAAHYPSYEQY; j_call: TRBJ2-7; clone_size: NA; v_call: TRBV20-1
cdr3_aa: ASSQDLLVSPLH; j_call: TRBJ1-6; clone_size: few; v_call: TRBV4-2
cdr3_aa: ASSPGLAAEQF; j_call: TRBJ2-1; clone_size: few; v_call: TRBV14
cdr3_aa: ASGTGPTGELF; j_call: TRBJ2-2; clone_size: few; v_call: TRBV12-3/TRBV12-4
cdr3_aa: ASSLAPGIQPQH; j_call: TRBJ1-5; clone_size: NA; v_call: TRBV5-5
cdr3_aa: ASRLEGYSSYEQY; j_call: TRBJ2-7; clone_size: NA; v_call: TRBV5-1
cdr3_aa: AGAAFGGYYGYT; j_call: TRBJ1-2; clone_size: NA; v_call: TRBV6-1
cdr3_aa: ASSLNTWNTEAF; j_call: TRBJ1-1; clone_size: few; v_call: TRBV27
cdr3_aa: ASSPTGVRGTDTQY; j_call: TRBJ2-3; clone_size: NA; v_call: TRBV12-3/TRBV12-4
cdr3_aa: ASSPGPDRGSYYEQY; j_call: TRBJ2-7; clone_size: NA; v_call: TRBV7-9
cdr3_aa: ASSTEGRLGPANTEAF; j_call: TRBJ1-1; clone_size: NA; v_call: TRBV6-5
cdr3_aa: ASSQDFIGETQY; j_call: TRBJ2-5; clone_size: few; v_call: TRBV3-1
cdr3_aa: ASSLEGQTYNEQF; j_call: TRBJ2-1; clone_size: NA; v_call: TRBV27
cdr3_aa: SAQPGGNQPQH; j_call: TRBJ1-5; clone_size: NA; v_call: TRBV20-1
cdr3_aa: SVERRSSGNSNEQY; j_call: TRBJ2-7; clone_size: NA; v_call: TRBV29-1
cdr3_aa: ASTTGGATRELF; j_call: TRBJ2-2; clone_size: NA; v_call: TRBV12-3/TRBV12-4
cdr3_aa: ASRGTGSYNEQF; j_call: TRBJ2-1; clone_size: few; v_call: TRBV12-3/TRBV12-4
cdr3_aa: ASSSGGPRETQY; j_call: TRBJ2-5; clone_size: many; v_call: TRBV5-1
cdr3_aa: ASSLIGRTGLFEQY; j_call: TRBJ2-7; clone_size: many; v_call: TRBV7-8
cdr3_aa: SARVKGGLAGVSNTGELF; j_call: TRBJ2-2; clone_size: few; v_call: TRBV20-1